Below are 26 T cell receptor beta chains sequenced from a single sample in a study of regulatory T cells in long-lasting Graves disease. Noted time point: newly diagnosed GD, antithyroid drugs for less than 3 months. RNA isolated from PBMCs was used to make the TCR library. iRepertoire HTBI primers and Arm-PCR of CDR3 regions built TCR beta libraries. TCRdb processed the multiplex PCR reads anew with MiXCR; each CDR3 protein has one entry. The sample records 350,000 to 550,000 distinct CDR3 sequences, 12% to 15% being singletons. The sample was also linked to a second study, of T cells in Graves' hyperthyroidism and ophthalmopathy.

Material: peripheral blood mononuclear cells (PBMCs), obtained at new diagnosis, from a patient treated with antithyroid drugs. These TCRs come from a woman between 50 and 59 years old with Graves disease.

V is TRBV6-5 and J is TRBJ1-1; D not resolved. Germline lookup yields CDR1 MNHEY and CDR2 SVGAGI. The CDR3 sequence is 14 residues long. V lost 2 bases and J lost 3, with 10 bases in between. The CDR3 protein is CASSYGKGYTEAFF. The CDR3 region has the DNA TGTGCCAGCAGTTACGGGAAGGGATACACTGAAGCTTTCTTT.

This clonotype has at least ten counts. V and J are TRBV28 and TRBJ2-5; TRBD2 might be the D (6 bases). Trimming removed 4 bases from V and 5 bases from J, with 14 bases in between. The germline V gene encodes CDR1 MDHEN and CDR2 SYDVKM. The CDR3 contains 14 residues. CDR3 coding DNA: TGTGCCAGCAGTTCTGGAGGGCGGGTGGAGACCCAGTACTTC. Its protein product is CASSSGGRVETQYF.

A note on this clonotype: It may be a read error: a sequence one base away is much more abundant. V is TRBV11-2 and J is TRBJ2-7, with D possibly TRBD2 on 6 matching bases. V was pared by 10 bases and J by 1 base, with 20 bases between. The CDR3 is 15 amino acids. Germline CDR1 SGHAT, CDR2 FQNNGV. Here the CDR3 reads CATKTIAVGSYEQYF. The CDR3 coding sequence is TGTGCCACCAAGACAATAGCGGTAGGGTCCTACGAGCAGTACTTC.

The chain uses TRBV10-3 and TRBJ1-1; D is ambiguous. V lost 4 bases to trimming and J lost 0 bases, with 9 bases between them. There are 14 residues in the CDR3. Germline CDR1 reads ENHRY; CDR2 reads SYGVKD. The chain's CDR3 is CAISAVEVNTEAFF. The CDR3 coding sequence is TGTGCCATCAGTGCAGTGGAAGTGAACACTGAAGCTTTCTTT.

Remarks on this clonotype: A much larger clone lies a single base off, so this may be a read error. This CDR3 is missing its conserved last phenylalanine or tryptophan, likely due to a read error. The V gene is TRBV7-2, the J gene TRBJ1-2, with D maybe TRBD1 (6 bases). V shed 0 bases and J shed 6 bases, with 11 bases lying between them. CDR3 size: 14 residues. Per germline, CDR1 SGHTA and CDR2 FQGNSA. The CDR3 sequence is CASSLAGAGDGYTV. The CDR3 DNA reads TGTGCCAGCAGCTTAGCGGGGGCGGGGGATGGCTACACCGTC.

The V call is TRBV12-3 or TRBV12-4, the J call TRBJ1-3; 9 bases align to TRBD1. CDR3 length: 13 amino acids. V gave up 8 bases and J gave up 2 bases; unmatched junction bases: 1. In DNA form, the CDR3 reads TGTGCCAGCGGGACAGGGCCTGGAAACACCATATATTTT. This encodes CASGTGPGNTIYF.

There are many counts of this clonotype. The genes are TRBV10-3 and TRBJ2-7; D may correspond to TRBD1 or TRBD2 (7 bases each). In germline, CDR1 is ENHRY, CDR2 SYGVKD. V was pared by 8 bases and J by 0 bases, with 11 bases between. The CDR3 has 13 amino acids. The CDR3 bases are TGTGCCATCGGGAGGGACAGCTCCTACGAGCAGTACTTC. This sequence encodes CAIGRDSSYEQYF.

This clonotype showed up just once. This may come from a read error, since a much larger clone is one base off. The chain couples TRBV5-6 to TRBJ2-7, with 12 bases that match TRBD1. Germline assignment: CDR1 SGHDT and CDR2 YYEEEE. The length of the CDR3 is 14 residues. This chain's CDR3 is CVSSPGQGANEQYF. Here the CDR3 DNA reads TGTGTCAGCAGCCCGGGACAGGGGGCGAACGAGCAGTACTTC.

This clonotype was observed many times. The chain recombines TRBV7-2 with TRBJ2-3; 8 positions agree with TRBD2. The CDR3 covers 18 residues. V lost 4 bases to trimming and J lost 0 bases; unmatched junction nucleotides: 12. Germline-derived CDR1 and CDR2 are SGHTA and FQGNSA. In DNA, the CDR3 is TGTGCCAGCAGCTGGATGCTAGCGGGTATCTCTAGCACAGATACGCAGTATTTT. Amino acids: CASSWMLAGISSTDTQYF.

The chain couples TRBV6-2 or TRBV6-3 to TRBJ1-5; tentatively, D is TRBD1 (5 bases). Germline V gene lookup returns CDR1 MNHEY and CDR2 SVGEGT. This CDR3 is built from 16 residues. V was cut by 8 bases and J by 2 bases, with 19 bases left in between. As DNA, the CDR3 is TGTGCCAGCGCAATGTGGAGGGGAAACGGCAATCAGCCCCAGCATTTT. This translates into CASAMWRGNGNQPQHF.

This clonotype occurred many times. This chain connects TRBV30 to TRBJ2-2; D call uncertain. This CDR3 is built from 12 residues. Germline V gene data show CDR1 as GTSNPN and CDR2 as SVGIG (reference sequence). Trimming removed 2 bases at V and 3 bases at J, with 4 bases between. CDR3 sequence (DNA): TGTGCCTGGAGTTTCGACACCGGGGAGCTGTTTTTT. It translates to CAWSFDTGELFF.

The CDR3 DNA follows: TGTGCCTGCACCAGCCGAGGCCTTAACTATGGCTACACCTTC. It codes for CACTSRGLNYGYTF. The chain carries TRBV6-2 or TRBV6-3 and TRBJ1-2; no firm D call. Trimming removed 11 bases from V and 1 base from J, with 17 bases in between. Germline values: CDR1 MNHEY, CDR2 SVGEGT. CDR3 length: 14 residues.

This clonotype showed up many times. This chain joins TRBV28 and TRBJ1-2; no reliable D call. The CDR3 is 13 residues long. V gave up 2 bases and J gave up 2 bases, with 6 bases separating them. The germline V gene encodes CDR1 MDHEN and CDR2 SYDVKM. CDR3 amino acids: CASSLVTNYGYTF. In DNA form, the CDR3 reads TGTGCCAGCAGTTTAGTCACAAACTATGGCTACACCTTC.

The table lists this clonotype with many counts. The CDR3 here is CASSLGQGATGELFF. DNA of the CDR3: TGTGCCAGCAGCTTAGGTCAGGGGGCCACCGGGGAGCTGTTTTTT. The rearrangement joins TRBV7-9 to TRBJ2-2, with 8 bases aligning to TRBD1. V was pared by 1 base and J by 4 bases, with 2 bases of the junction left unmatched. Per germline, CDR1 SEHNR and CDR2 FQNEAQ (reference sequence). This CDR3 spans 15 amino acids.

The gene calls are TRBV18 and TRBJ2-7, with TRBD1 as a possible D gene (5 bases). From germline, CDR1 is KGHSH and CDR2 LQKENI. The CDR3 spans 14 residues. V lost 0 bases and J 2 bases, leaving 8 bases between the germline ends. The CDR3 coding sequence is TGTGCCAGCTCACCACCGACAGCCCCCTACGAGCAGTACTTC. Its translation is CASSPPTAPYEQYF.

This clonotype was observed a few times. The chain couples TRBV29-1 to TRBJ2-7; 7 nucleotides agree with TRBD2. The CDR3 extends over 13 amino acids. Germline-derived CDR1 and CDR2 are SQVTM and ANQGSEA. Germline trimming cut 1 base from V and 1 base from J; bases unmatched to any gene: 1. The CDR3 is CSVEGEGSYEQYF. DNA of the CDR3: TGCAGCGTTGAAGGGGAGGGGTCCTACGAGCAGTACTTC.

The chain carries TRBV5-1 and TRBJ2-1; 8 nucleotides align to TRBD2. The CDR3 covers 15 residues. Trimming at V came to 4 bases and at J to 8 bases, leaving 11 bases not matched to a gene. The germline gives CDR1 SGHRS, CDR2 YFSETQ. The CDR3 nucleotides are TGCGCCAGCAGCACCGGGACTAGTTTTGTCGATGAGCAGTTCTTC. This codes for CASSTGTSFVDEQFF.

A few counts support this clonotype. The chain combines TRBV6-5 with TRBJ2-5, with 7 positions matching TRBD1. Germline trimming cut 0 bases from V and 1 base from J; bases unmatched to any gene: 2. The germline V gene encodes CDR1 MNHEY and CDR2 SVGAGI. The CDR3 runs to 15 residues. CDR3 residues: CASSYSGTVQETQYF. CDR3 bases: TGTGCCAGCAGTTACTCAGGGACAGTCCAAGAGACCCAGTACTTC.

The V gene is TRBV19, the J gene TRBJ2-7; 9 bases are shared with TRBD1. Germline loops: CDR1 LNHDA, CDR2 SQIVND (reference sequence). The V gene end was trimmed by 1 base and the J gene end by 3 bases; junction bases not matched to a gene: 4. The CDR3 totals 15 residues. The CDR3: CASSIARTGDYEQYF. CDR3 DNA: TGTGCCAGTAGTATAGCGCGGACAGGGGACTACGAGCAGTACTTC.

The chain uses TRBV3-1 and TRBJ1-5; 10 nucleotides align to TRBD1. From germline, CDR1 is LGHDT and CDR2 YNNKEL (reference sequence). CDR3 length equals 17 residues. With 5 bases clipped from V and 3 bases from J, the junction kept 10 bases outside the gene matches. CDR3 amino acids: CASSIRDRGLSNQPQHF. CDR3 sequence (DNA): TGTGCCAGCAGCATCCGGGACAGGGGTCTCTCCAATCAGCCCCAGCATTTT.

V gene TRBV20-1 combines with J gene TRBJ1-4; 8 bases agree with TRBD1. Unmatched junction bases numbered 6, after V lost 4 bases and J lost 5 bases. CDR3 length: 14 residues. Germline CDR1 and CDR2: DFQATT and SNEGSKA (reference sequence). The chain's CDR3 is CSAMGTGTNEKLFF. Here the CDR3 DNA reads TGCAGTGCTATGGGGACAGGAACAAATGAAAAACTGTTTTTT.

This clonotype was detected a few times. The rearrangement uses TRBV5-1 and TRBJ2-5; D unresolved. V was cut by 0 bases and J by 4 bases, with 10 bases left in between. There are 14 residues in the CDR3. Germline loops: CDR1 SGHRS, CDR2 YFSETQ. CDR3: CASSLGESGETQYF. Written as DNA, the CDR3 is TGCGCCAGCAGCTTGGGGGAATCTGGAGAGACCCAGTACTTC.

This clonotype has a handful of counts. The V call is TRBV9, the J call TRBJ2-2; 11 positions match TRBD2. There are 16 residues in the CDR3. Trimming removed 2 bases from V and 7 bases from J; junction bases left unmatched: 7. Germline CDR1 is SGDLS and CDR2 is YYNGEE. The CDR3 here is CASSVSGRAGIGELFF. CDR3 DNA sequence: TGTGCCAGCAGCGTTAGCGGGAGGGCCGGGATCGGGGAGCTGTTTTTT.

This clonotype was seen ten or more times. The rearrangement links TRBV2 to TRBJ2-7; the D is unclear. V lost 9 bases, J lost 4 bases, and 10 bases lay in between. Germline lookup yields CDR1 SNHLY and CDR2 FYNNEI. This CDR3 is built from 11 residues. As DNA, the CDR3 is TGTGCCAGTACAGAAATTTACGAGCAGTACTTC. Translation: CASTEIYEQYF.

This clonotype showed up just a few times. Written as DNA, the CDR3 is TGCGCCAGCAGCTTTTCTAGCAGGGGCAACACCGGGGAGCTGTTTTTT. Encoded protein: CASSFSSRGNTGELFF. This sequence joins TRBV5-1 and TRBJ2-2; maybe TRBD1 (6 bases). This CDR3 has 16 amino acids. Germline CDR1 is SGHRS and CDR2 is YFSETQ. The V gene lost 2 bases and the J gene lost 2 bases, with 13 bases spanning the gap.

This clonotype was counted a few times. Since no conserved phenylalanine or tryptophan closes the CDR3, a read error is the likely cause. The chain is built from TRBV4-1 and TRBJ1-2, with D possibly being TRBD1 (5 bases). This CDR3 comprises 12 residues. Trimming cost V 1 base and J 7 bases, with 7 bases left between them. Germline CDR1 reads MGHRA; CDR2 reads YSYEKL. This CDR3 reads CASSQGGTGYTL. CDR3 in DNA: TGCGCCAGCAGCCAAGGTGGGACTGGCTACACCCTC.